The 9 T cell receptor beta chains listed next were all sequenced from one sample in a study of regulatory T cells in long-lasting Graves disease. Time point defined: newly diagnosed GD, antithyroid drugs for less than 3 months. RNA isolated from PBMCs was used to make the TCR library. Relying on iRepertoire HTBI primers and Arm-PCR of CDR3 regions, the team built TCR beta libraries. Each CDR3 protein gets one entry after TCRdb re-called the multiplex PCR reads with MiXCR. Of 500,000 or so distinct CDR3 sequences listed, approximately 16% are singletons. The sample was also linked to a second study, of T cells in Graves' hyperthyroidism and ophthalmopathy.

Sequences were derived from peripheral blood mononuclear cells (PBMCs), sampled at new diagnosis, from a patient treated with antithyroid drugs. The receptor set was obtained from a woman aged 40 to 65 with Graves disease.

This clonotype was detected many times. The chain has TRBV5-1 and TRBJ2-1, with TRBD2 as a possible D gene (6 bases). The ends were cut back, 0 bases at V and 9 bases at J, with 22 bases in the middle. The CDR3 loop spans 17 amino acids. Germline values: CDR1 SGHRS, CDR2 YFSETQ. The CDR3 DNA is TGCGCCAGCAGCTTGGATGGGTTGGGACTCGCCTGGAGTGAGCAGTTCTTC. Translating gives CASSLDGLGLAWSEQFF.

This rearrangement joins TRBV20-1 to TRBJ2-2; 11 nucleotides match TRBD1. The CDR3 consists of 16 residues. Germline CDR1 and CDR2: DFQATT and SNEGSKA (reference sequence). V shed 3 bases and J 4 bases; nucleotides not matched to a gene: 7. The CDR3 sequence: CSASISGTGGTGELFF. For the CDR3, the DNA is TGCAGTGCTAGTATATCGGGGACAGGGGGCACCGGGGAGCTGTTTTTT.

In the case of this clonotype: Given a much more abundant clone one base away, this may be a read error. V and J are TRBV6-1 and TRBJ2-1; 8 bases agree with TRBD1. The CDR3 extends over 15 amino acids. Looked up from germline, CDR1 is MNHNS and CDR2 is SASEGT. The junction had 11 bases not matched to a gene; V was cut back by 3 bases and J by 10 bases. The CDR3 here is CASSEWDRSSYEQFF. The DNA of the CDR3 is TGTGCCAGCAGTGAGTGGGACAGGAGCTCCTACGAGCAGTTCTTC.

This clonotype was counted ten times or more. This chain connects TRBV12-3 or TRBV12-4 to TRBJ1-4; perhaps TRBD1 as D (5 bases). The CDR3 runs 14 residues. The V and J ends lost 4 bases and 4 bases respectively, with 10 bases between them. CDR3 sequence (DNA): TGTGCCAGCAGTTCATCGGACAATAATGAAAAACTGTTTTTT. Residues: CASSSSDNNEKLFF.

In its sample, this clonotype was seen many times. The chain joins TRBV20-1 to TRBJ2-1; D possibly uses TRBD1 or TRBD2 (6 bases each). The germline gives CDR1 DFQATT, CDR2 SNEGSKA (reference sequence). V was clipped by 5 bases and J by 7 bases, with 21 bases between them. The CDR3 length is 15 residues. The CDR3 region has the DNA TGCAGTGCTCCTGTCCGGGGGCAGGGTGTGAATGAGCAGTTCTTC. The encoded protein is CSAPVRGQGVNEQFF.

This clonotype was counted at least ten times. CDR3 sequence: CASSEWPGTSTDTQYF. The CDR3 nucleotides read TGTGCCAGCAGTGAATGGCCGGGGACGTCCACAGATACGCAGTATTTT. This rearrangement joins TRBV2 to TRBJ2-3; D may correspond to TRBD1 or TRBD2 (5 bases each). V was pared by 2 bases and J by 2 bases, with 14 bases between. Germline CDR1 reads SNHLY; CDR2 reads FYNNEI. The CDR3 is 16 amino acids. The whole variable domain, filled in from reference TRBV2 and TRBJ2-3, reads EPEVTQTPSHQVTQMGQEVILRCVPISNHLYFYWYRQILGQKVEFLVSFYNNEISEKSEIFDDQFSVERPDGSNFTLKIRSTKLEDSAMYFCASSEWPGTSTDTQYFGPGTRLTVL.

This clonotype turned up a few times. The chain couples TRBV11-2 to TRBJ1-5; weak D call: TRBD1 (5 bases). The V end lost 5 bases, the J end lost 6 bases, and 8 bases lay between the germline ends. The CDR3 sequence is 12 residues long. Germline CDR1 and CDR2: SGHAT and FQNNGV. The chain's CDR3 is CASSGQGQPQHF. The CDR3 DNA sequence: TGTGCCAGCAGCGGGCAGGGTCAGCCCCAGCATTTT. The variable domain in full, with the rest retrieved from reference TRBV11-2 and TRBJ1-5, is EAGVAQSPRYKIIEKRQSVAFWCNPISGHATLYWYQQILGQGPKLLIQFQNNGVVDDSQLPKDRFSAERLKGVDSTLKIQPAKLEDSAVYLCASSGQGQPQHFGDGTRLSIL.

Only a few counts were recorded for this clonotype. This sequence joins TRBV4-1 and TRBJ2-7; D is perhaps TRBD1 (5 bases). The V gene lost 2 bases and the J gene lost 0 bases, with 11 bases spanning the gap. Germline V gene data show CDR1 as MGHRA and CDR2 as YSYEKL. The CDR3 loop spans 15 amino acids. CDR3 in amino acids: CASSQTDMSSYEQYF. CDR3 coding DNA: TGCGCCAGCAGCCAAACGGACATGAGCTCCTACGAGCAGTACTTC.

In its sample, this clonotype was seen many times. The chain is built from TRBV6-1 and TRBJ1-2; D is ambiguous. V was cut by 2 bases and J by 8 bases, with 12 bases left in between. CDR1 MNHNS and CDR2 SASEGT come from the germline V gene. The CDR3 length is 13 residues. The CDR3: CASSETNSYGYTF. The CDR3 DNA reads TGTGCCAGCAGTGAAACAAACAGTTACGGCTACACCTTC.